This T cell receptor beta chain came from a study of Graves' ophthalmopathy and Graves' hyperthyroidism. Study conclusions and caveats: Most thyroid clonotypes with frequency above 0.001 were detected in blood too.

Investigators amplified TCR beta CDR3 regions from RNA transcripts. A first-round RT-PCR used HTBI primers, followed by a second-round multiplex PCR. TCRdb re-derived calls from the multiplex PCR reads in MiXCR, one entry per CDR3 protein. The sample contains 450,000 to 600,000 distinct CDR3 sequences, about 40% of which appear only once. This CDR3 has 16 amino acids. V lost 5 bases to trimming and J lost 0 bases, with 13 bases between them. Patients were left out if they had other autoimmune diseases, uncontrolled infections, pregnancy or lactation. Reliance was placed on clinical symptoms, serum thyroxine, TRAb, thyroid ultrasound and orbital computed tomography for diagnosis. This clonotype was counted a few times. Its target is unknown.

Sequencing input: peripheral blood or thyroid tissue (not recorded which). This receptor was obtained from an adult man with Graves' hyperthyroidism. The chain couples TRBV12-3 or TRBV12-4 to TRBJ1-4; D is uncertain. The CDR3, as DNA: TGTGCCAGCAGTCTAAAAGTAGGGTCAACTAATGAAAAACTGTTTTTT. This sequence encodes CASSLKVGSTNEKLFF.